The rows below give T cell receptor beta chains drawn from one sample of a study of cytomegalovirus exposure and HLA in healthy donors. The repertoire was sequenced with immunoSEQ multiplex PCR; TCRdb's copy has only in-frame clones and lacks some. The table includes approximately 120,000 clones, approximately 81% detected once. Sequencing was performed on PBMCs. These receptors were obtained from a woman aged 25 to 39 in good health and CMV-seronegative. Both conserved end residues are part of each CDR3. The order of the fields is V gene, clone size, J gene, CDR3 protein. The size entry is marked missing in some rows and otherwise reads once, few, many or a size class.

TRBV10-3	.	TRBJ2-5	CAIRGGPRGQETQYF
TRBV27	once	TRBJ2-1	CASSSGLINEQFF
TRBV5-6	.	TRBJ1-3	CASSLARLARNTIYF
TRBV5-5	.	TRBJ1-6	CASSPTNYNSPLHF
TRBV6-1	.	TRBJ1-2	CASRPTGLGYTF
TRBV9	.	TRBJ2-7	CASSGAGRRGEQYF
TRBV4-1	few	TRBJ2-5	CASSRFSGQETQYF
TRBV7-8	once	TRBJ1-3	CASSHPESGNTIYF
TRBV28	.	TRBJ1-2	CASSLGIPQGTNYGYTF
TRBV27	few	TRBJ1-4	CASKTADEKLFF
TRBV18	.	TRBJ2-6	CASSPSGTGANVLTF
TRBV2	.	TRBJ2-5	CASMTGLAGVETQYF
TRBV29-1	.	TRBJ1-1	CSVKYYTNTEAFF
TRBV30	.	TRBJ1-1	CAWRLKTGNTEAFF
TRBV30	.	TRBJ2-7	CAWSHRAGVYEQYF
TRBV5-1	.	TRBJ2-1	CASSGTAGNEQFF
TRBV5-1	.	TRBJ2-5	CASSLGGRRETQYF
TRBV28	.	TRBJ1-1	CASTTPGQGWAEAFF
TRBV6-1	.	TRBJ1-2	CASSGRTGGYGYTF
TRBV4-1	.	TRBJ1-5	CASSQGGGFNQPQHF
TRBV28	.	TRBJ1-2	CASSLRGVNYGYTF
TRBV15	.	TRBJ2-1	CATSRVAARQFF
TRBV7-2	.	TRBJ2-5	CASTNRGRSETQYF
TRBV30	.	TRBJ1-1	CALQGYTEAFF
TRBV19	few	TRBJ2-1	CASSIVAAFFAGAGNEQFF
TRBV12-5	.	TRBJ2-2	CASGQVGDGELFF
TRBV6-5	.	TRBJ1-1	CASSEMTGTGAFF
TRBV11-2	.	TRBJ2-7	CASSLGSVLDF
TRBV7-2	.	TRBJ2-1	CASSLSGKAYNEQFF
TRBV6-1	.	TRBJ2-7	CASSEARILSYEQYF
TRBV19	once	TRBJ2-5	CASSIAGGLTQETQYF
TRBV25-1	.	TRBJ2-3	CASSGTGGQVIQTDTQYF
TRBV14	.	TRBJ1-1	CASSPRTGGFVNTEAFF
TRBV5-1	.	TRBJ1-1	CASRSTGALAEAFF
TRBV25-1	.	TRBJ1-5	CASSEFAGDQPQHF
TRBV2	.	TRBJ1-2	CASEGDYGYTF
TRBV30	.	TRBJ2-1	CAWRRTSSHNEQFF
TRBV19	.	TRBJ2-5	CASSIFAANQETQYF
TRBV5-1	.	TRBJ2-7	CASPVEDFNEQYF